The present T cell receptor (beta chain) was sequenced within a study of shared clonotypes between healthy human individuals. Only in-frame clones appear in the TCRdb table, and some are missing; sequencing was by immunoSEQ multiplex PCR. This table has 650,000 to 750,000 clones, roughly 78% appearing once. The V and J ends lost 5 bases and 3 bases, in that order; junction bases with no gene match: 11. There are 17 residues in the CDR3. Germline CDR1 is SEHNR and CDR2 is FQNEAQ (reference sequence). What was sequenced was memory CD4+ T cells sorted from blood. Subset meaning: CD45RA-negative fraction. V is TRBV7-9 and J is TRBJ2-2, with 8 bases lining up with TRBD1. The receptor comes from a woman between 25 and 40 years old in good health. The CDR3 DNA reads as TGTGCCAGCAGCCCCGCCTGGACAGGGAGAGACACCGGGGAGCTGTTTTTT. Translation: CASSPAWTGRDTGELFF.